This T cell receptor (beta chain) was identified during a study of blood T cell repertoires in COVID-19. Study as a whole: Donors in the United States, Italy and Spain gave samples during acute or convalescent COVID-19. Nucleic acid was either cDNA or gDNA, and it came from T cells, B-cell-depleted T cells, or PBMCs.

Authors' data handling: The assay estimated nucleated cells by amplifying reference gene primers. TCRdb's copy holds only in-frame clones and misses some; the assay was immunoSEQ multiplex PCR. V, J and clone size are those of that table, while D and trimming were read from the DNA. The table includes 55,000 to 65,000 clones, roughly 80% detected once. The CDR3 length is 13 residues. V was pared by 6 bases and J by 7 bases, with 15 bases between. Per germline, CDR1 MNHEY and CDR2 SVGAGI. The sequence came from a man aged 60 to 75 with acute or convalescent COVID-19. The chain employs TRBV6-5 and TRBJ1-1; the D gene is possibly TRBD1 (5 bases). The specimen was peripheral blood. CDR3 sequence reads: CASRTPGLFEAFF. The CDR3 DNA reads as TGTGCCAGCAGGACACCGGGACTTTTTGAAGCTTTCTTT.